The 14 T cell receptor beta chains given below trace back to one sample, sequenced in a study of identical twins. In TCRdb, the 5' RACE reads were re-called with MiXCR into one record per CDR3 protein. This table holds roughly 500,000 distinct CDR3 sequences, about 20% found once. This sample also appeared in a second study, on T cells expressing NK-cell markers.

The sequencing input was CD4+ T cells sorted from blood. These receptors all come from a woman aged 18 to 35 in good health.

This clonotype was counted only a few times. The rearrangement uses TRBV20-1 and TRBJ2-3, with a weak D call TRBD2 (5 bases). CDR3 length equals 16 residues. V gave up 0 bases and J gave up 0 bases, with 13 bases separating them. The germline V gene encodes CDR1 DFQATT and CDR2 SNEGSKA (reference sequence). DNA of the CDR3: TGCAGTGCTAGAGATTGGAGCGGTTCTAGCACAGATACGCAGTATTTT. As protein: CSARDWSGSSTDTQYF.

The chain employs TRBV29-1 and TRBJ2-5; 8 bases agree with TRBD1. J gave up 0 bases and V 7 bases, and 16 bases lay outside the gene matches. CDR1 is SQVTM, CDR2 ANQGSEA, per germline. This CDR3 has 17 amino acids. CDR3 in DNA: TGCAGCGGGTGGGGTCGGACAGGGACCATAAACCAAGAGACCCAGTACTTC. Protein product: CSGWGRTGTINQETQYF.

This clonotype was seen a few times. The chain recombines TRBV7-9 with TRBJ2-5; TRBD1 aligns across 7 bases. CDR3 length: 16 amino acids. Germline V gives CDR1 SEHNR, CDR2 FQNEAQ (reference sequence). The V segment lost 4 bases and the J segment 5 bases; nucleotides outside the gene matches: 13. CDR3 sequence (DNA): TGTGCCAGCAGCTACCGATGGACAGGCCCCCGGGAGACCCAGTACTTC. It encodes CASSYRWTGPRETQYF.

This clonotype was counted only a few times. This chain's CDR3 is CASSVSRGGYSYNEQFF. As DNA, the CDR3 is TGTGCCAGCAGCGTCTCTCGCGGGGGTTACTCCTACAATGAGCAGTTCTTC. V is TRBV9 and J is TRBJ2-1; 7 nucleotides match TRBD2. In germline, CDR1 is SGDLS, CDR2 YYNGEE. The CDR3 is 17 amino acids. V shed 2 bases and J 0 bases; nucleotides not matched to a gene: 8.

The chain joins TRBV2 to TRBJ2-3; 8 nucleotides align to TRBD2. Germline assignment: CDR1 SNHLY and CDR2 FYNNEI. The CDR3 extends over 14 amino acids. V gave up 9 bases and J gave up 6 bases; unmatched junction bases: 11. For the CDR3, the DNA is TGTGCCAGGAAACTAGCGGAGGGAGGGGATACGCAGTATTTT. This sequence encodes CARKLAEGGDTQYF.

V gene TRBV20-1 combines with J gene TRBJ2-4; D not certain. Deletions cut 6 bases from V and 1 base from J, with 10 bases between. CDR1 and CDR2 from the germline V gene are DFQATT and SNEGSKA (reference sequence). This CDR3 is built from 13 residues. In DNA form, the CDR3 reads TGCAGTGCCCTTTCCCCTGCCAAAAACATTCAGTACTTC. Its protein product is CSALSPAKNIQYF.

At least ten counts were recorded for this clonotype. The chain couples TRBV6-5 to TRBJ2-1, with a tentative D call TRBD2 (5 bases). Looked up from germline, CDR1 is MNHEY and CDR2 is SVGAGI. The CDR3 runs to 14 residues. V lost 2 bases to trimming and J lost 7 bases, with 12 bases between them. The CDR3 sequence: CASSYGLPGNEQFF. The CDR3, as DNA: TGTGCCAGCAGTTACGGTCTACCGGGGAATGAGCAGTTCTTC.

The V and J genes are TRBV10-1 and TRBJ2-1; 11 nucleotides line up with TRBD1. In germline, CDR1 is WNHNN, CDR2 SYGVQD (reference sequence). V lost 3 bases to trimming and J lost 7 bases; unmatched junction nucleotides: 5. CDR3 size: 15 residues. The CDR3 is CASSDPGQGANEQFF. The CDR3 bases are TGCGCCAGCAGTGATCCTGGACAGGGGGCAAATGAGCAGTTCTTC.

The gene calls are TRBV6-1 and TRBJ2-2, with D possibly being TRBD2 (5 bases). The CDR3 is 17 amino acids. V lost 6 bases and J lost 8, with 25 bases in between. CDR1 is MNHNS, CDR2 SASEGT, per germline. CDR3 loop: CASRTYEWRNPGGELFF. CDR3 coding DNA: TGTGCCAGCAGAACCTACGAATGGCGTAATCCGGGGGGGGAGCTGTTTTTT.

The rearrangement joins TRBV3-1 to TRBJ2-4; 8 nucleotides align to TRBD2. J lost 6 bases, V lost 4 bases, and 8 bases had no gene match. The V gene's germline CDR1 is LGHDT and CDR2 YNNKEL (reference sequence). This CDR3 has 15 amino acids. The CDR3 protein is CASSPGGQGRNIQYF. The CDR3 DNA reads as TGTGCCAGCAGCCCGGGGGGGCAGGGAAGAAACATTCAGTACTTC.

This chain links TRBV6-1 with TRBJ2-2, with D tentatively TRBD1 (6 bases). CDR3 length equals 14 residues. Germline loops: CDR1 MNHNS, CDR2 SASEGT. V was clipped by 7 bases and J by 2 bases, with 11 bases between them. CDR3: CASTRTANTGELFF. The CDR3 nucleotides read TGTGCCAGCACCCGGACAGCAAACACCGGGGAGCTGTTTTTT.

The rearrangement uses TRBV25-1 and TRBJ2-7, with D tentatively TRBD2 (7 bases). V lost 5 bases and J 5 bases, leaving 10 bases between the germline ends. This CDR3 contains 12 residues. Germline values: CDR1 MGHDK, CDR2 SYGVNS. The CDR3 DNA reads TGTGCCAGCAGTTTGGGGGGGCACGAGCAGTACTTC. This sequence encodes CASSLGGHEQYF.

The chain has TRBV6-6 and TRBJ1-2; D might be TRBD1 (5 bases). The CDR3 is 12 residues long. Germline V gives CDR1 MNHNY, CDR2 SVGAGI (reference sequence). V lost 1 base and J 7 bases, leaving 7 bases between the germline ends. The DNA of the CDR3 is TGTGCCAGCAGTTACTACCAGGGTGGCTACACCTTC. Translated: CASSYYQGGYTF.

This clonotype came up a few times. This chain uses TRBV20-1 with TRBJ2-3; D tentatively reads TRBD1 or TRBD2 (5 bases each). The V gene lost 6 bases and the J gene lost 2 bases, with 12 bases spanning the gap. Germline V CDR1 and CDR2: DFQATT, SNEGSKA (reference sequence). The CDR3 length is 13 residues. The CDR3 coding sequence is TGCAGTGCGGCTAGGGACCCCACAGATACGCAGTATTTT. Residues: CSAARDPTDTQYF.